Sequencing of this T cell receptor (beta chain) was carried out in a study of blood T cells in healthy people across ages. Across the whole study: About one barcoded beta molecule per two T cells was the capture yield of template switching.

Then a second PCR, running roughly 6 to 11 cycles, was carried out with a sample-barcoded 5' primer and a J-beta primer mix. TCRdb independently ran MiXCR on the 5' RACE reads; one entry per CDR3 protein. The data show about 720,000 distinct CDR3 sequences, with 22% seen just once and about 22% held by the top ten. There are many counts of this clonotype. Trimming left V 7 bases short and J 3 bases short, with 16 bases between. The germline CDR1 and CDR2 sequences are SEHNR and FQNEAQ (reference sequence). The CDR3 is made up of 15 amino acids. Healthy Caucasian individuals from Russia aged about 6 to 90 were enrolled as donors.

Sequenced: blood. The receptor comes from an older man in good health. The chain has TRBV7-9 and TRBJ2-4, with D perhaps given as TRBD1 or TRBD2 (6 bases each). CDR3 DNA sequence: TGTGCCAGCACGGACACAGGGAGGAACAAAAACATTCAGTACTTC. It translates to CASTDTGRNKNIQYF.